The 14 T cell receptor beta chains below were found in one sample sequenced in a study of T cell repertoires in cytomegalovirus infection. MiXCR, run by TCRdb on the reads, gives a single entry per CDR3 protein. The sample includes approximately 400,000 distinct CDR3 sequences, roughly 30% of them seen just once. Sequenced sample: PBMCs. All receptors derive from a human donor in good health (CMV status not recorded). Some clones in this sample may be carry-over from other donors' samples.

Ten or more counts support this clonotype. The rearrangement uses TRBV7-2 and TRBJ1-1; possible D gene TRBD1, 6 bases. This CDR3 has 15 amino acids. Germline CDR1 reads SGHTA; CDR2 reads FQGNSA. The germline V and J ends were trimmed by 8 bases and 5 bases, with 21 bases remaining between them. The CDR3 loop is CASFPRGGLRTEAFF. The CDR3 DNA follows: TGTGCCAGCTTTCCGCGAGGGGGGTTGAGGACTGAAGCTTTCTTT.

The chain couples TRBV19 to TRBJ2-7; 9 nucleotides line up with TRBD2. The CDR3 length is 14 residues. V dropped 3 bases and J dropped 4; count of bases not matched to a gene: 4. Per the germline V gene, CDR1 is LNHDA and CDR2 is SQIVND (reference sequence). The CDR3 nucleotides read TGTGCCAGTAGTATCGCAGCGGGGGGATACGAGCAGTACTTC. Translation gives CASSIAAGGYEQYF.

This chain joins TRBV12-3 or TRBV12-4 and TRBJ1-1; 8 bases map to TRBD1. The CDR3 runs 13 residues. V gave up 6 bases and J gave up 1 base; unmatched junction bases: 1. The CDR3 DNA reads TGTGCCAGCAGGGGGACAGGGAACACTGAAGCTTTCTTT. Amino acids: CASRGTGNTEAFF.

J is TRBJ1-2 and V is TRBV7-6; perhaps TRBD1 as D (5 bases). This CDR3 is built from 17 residues. Germline V CDR1 and CDR2: SGHVS, FNYEAQ. The V and J ends lost 3 bases and 0 bases respectively, with 17 bases between them. The CDR3 DNA is TGTGCCAGCAGCTTGCCCGCCCGACAGAGTTCTAACTATGGCTACACCTTC. Its translation is CASSLPARQSSNYGYTF.

The chain is built from TRBV6-6 and TRBJ1-6; 9 bases map to TRBD1. This CDR3 is 18 amino acids long. Germline CDR1 MNHNY, CDR2 SVGAGI (reference sequence). The trim removed 2 bases at V and 0 bases at J, leaving 5 bases unmatched. This chain's CDR3 is CASSYDRDRDSYNSPLHF. The CDR3 DNA reads TGTGCCAGCAGTTACGATAGGGACAGGGACTCCTATAATTCACCCCTCCACTTT.

The V and J genes are TRBV3-1 and TRBJ2-1; 11 bases align to TRBD2. This CDR3 region has 18 residues. Germline loops: CDR1 LGHDT, CDR2 YNNKEL (reference sequence). The ends lost 4 bases at V and 2 bases at J; junction bases unmatched: 10. CDR3: CASSLQILTSGAYNEQFF. Here the CDR3 DNA reads TGTGCCAGCAGCCTTCAGATTTTGACTAGCGGGGCCTACAATGAGCAGTTCTTC.

V usage is TRBV5-6 and J usage is TRBJ1-5; weak D call: TRBD1 (5 bases). The length of the CDR3 is 16 residues. The germline CDR1 and CDR2 sequences are SGHDT and YYEEEE. Trimming took off 4 bases at V and 4 bases at J, with 18 bases between the two ends. Here the CDR3 reads CASSLAGGMGNQPQHF. For the CDR3, the DNA is TGTGCCAGCAGCCTCGCCGGGGGGATGGGTAATCAGCCCCAGCATTTT. The entire variable domain, with the rest obtained from reference TRBV5-6 and TRBJ1-5, is as follows: DAGVTQSPTHLIKTRGQQVTLRCSPKSGHDTVSWYQQALGQGPQFIFQYYEEEERQRGNFPDRFSGHQFPNYSSELNVNALLLGDSALYLCASSLAGGMGNQPQHFGDGTRLSIL.

The CDR3 here is CASRPALNEKLFF. The CDR3 region has the DNA TGTGCCAGCAGACCCGCCCTTAATGAAAAACTGTTTTTT. The gene calls are TRBV5-3 and TRBJ1-4; no reliable D call. TRBV5-3 is flagged as an ORF with uncertain function. The CDR3 consists of 13 residues. Trimming pared 8 bases from V and 4 bases from J, leaving 12 bases between.

This chain joins TRBV15 and TRBJ1-1; 8 bases line up with TRBD1. The CDR3 spans 18 residues. Looked up from germline, CDR1 is LNHNV and CDR2 is YYDKDF (reference sequence). V lost 3 bases and J lost 1; bases outside the gene matches: 13. CDR3 region: CATSRVFLLDRENTEAFF. The CDR3 DNA is TGTGCCACCAGCAGGGTGTTCTTATTGGACAGGGAGAACACTGAAGCTTTCTTT.

This clonotype was observed many times. The DNA for the CDR3 is TGTGCCAGCAGCTTAGTAGAGGGAGGGTCGAACACCATATATTTT. It is translated as CASSLVEGGSNTIYF. This sequence joins TRBV7-2 and TRBJ1-3; D is ambiguous. The V gene's germline CDR1 is SGHTA and CDR2 FQGNSA. The CDR3 is made up of 15 amino acids. Deletions cut 1 base from V and 7 bases from J, with 14 bases between.

Worth noting for this clonotype: An end of the junction does not agree with germline; a read error may underlie this. The chain links TRBV15 to TRBJ2-1; D ambiguous. Germline V CDR1 and CDR2: LNHNV, YYDKDF (reference sequence). The CDR3 is made up of 16 amino acids. The CDR3 loop is CATSRPPGNSNKEQFF. The CDR3 DNA is TGTGCCACCAGCAGACCTCCGGGTAATAGCAACAAAGAGCAGTTCTTC.

About this clonotype: This may come from a read error, since a much larger clone is one base off. CDR3: CSSSPGQGNLLDEKLFF. Written as DNA, the CDR3 is TGTTCCAGCAGCCCAGGACAGGGGAATCTTTTAGATGAAAAACTGTTTTTT. The chain employs TRBV7-9 and TRBJ1-4, with 9 bases that match TRBD1. The CDR3 extends over 17 amino acids. CDR1 is SEHNR and CDR2 is FQNEAQ in the germline V gene (reference sequence).

The rearrangement joins TRBV28 to TRBJ1-1, with a tentative D call TRBD1 (6 bases). This CDR3 has 14 residues. Trimming pared 8 bases from V and 0 bases from J, leaving 13 bases between. Germline values: CDR1 MDHEN, CDR2 SYDVKM. The DNA of the CDR3 is TGTGCCAGCGCGGCAGGGGCCATGAACACTGAAGCTTTCTTT. Its protein is CASAAGAMNTEAFF. Variable domain in full (rest from reference TRBV28 and TRBJ1-1): DVKVTQSSRYLVKRTGEKVFLECVQDMDHENMFWYRQDPGLGLRLIYFSYDVKMKEKGDIPEGYSVSREKKERFSLILESASTNQTSMYLCASAAGAMNTEAFFGQGTRLTVV.

The chain couples TRBV10-3 to TRBJ1-6; the D is unclear. The length of the CDR3 is 14 residues. V shed 5 bases and J shed 6 bases, with 11 bases lying between them. The germline CDR1 and CDR2 sequences are ENHRY and SYGVKD. The CDR3, as DNA: TGTGCCATCAGTTATGCAGGTCCTAATTCACCCCTCCACTTT. Its translation: CAISYAGPNSPLHF.